Listed here is a single T cell receptor (beta chain). Its antigen is undetermined. Extracted RNA was reverse transcribed into cDNA, the sequencing template. The assay was immunoSEQ multiplex PCR, and TCRdb's table has in-frame clones only and misses some. The data show over 110,000 clones, around 49% seen once. The sample originates from a study of CD8+ T cells in alopecia areata. In the study overall: People stayed on tofacitinib for 6 to 18 months, then stopped the drug for 6 months.

Study outcomes and limitations: In lesional scalp, particularly from alopecia totalis/universalis, clonality was higher than in normal scalp.

J lost 0 bases, V lost 4 bases, and 5 bases had no gene match. CDR1 is SGDLS, CDR2 YYNGEE, per germline. There are 16 residues in the CDR3. Sampling of alopecia areata patients yielded lesional scalp punch biopsies as well as peripheral blood. Using a FACSAria, the CD4+ and CD8+ T cells were sorted from the PBMCs. The rearrangement joins TRBV9 to TRBJ2-1, with 9 bases lining up with TRBD1. This TCR was recovered from a human donor with alopecia areata. Sequencing used CD4+ T cells sorted from blood, obtained at week 0. The chain's CDR3 is CASSFGDRVSYNEQFF. The CDR3 coding sequence is TGTGCCAGCAGCTTCGGGGACAGGGTCTCCTACAATGAGCAGTTCTTC.